This T cell receptor (beta chain) was profiled in a study of blood T cell repertoires in COVID-19. As for the study in general: The analysed material was cDNA or gDNA that came from T cells, B-cell-depleted T cells, or PBMCs.

Sequencing used immunoSEQ multiplex PCR; TCRdb keeps in-frame clones, though not all of them. The table has 200,000 to 300,000 clones, 86% seen once. The CDR3 length is 16 residues. Germline V gives CDR1 MNHEY, CDR2 SMNVEV (reference sequence). Trimming removed 2 bases from V and 2 bases from J, with 15 bases in between. The TCR was taken from a man in his thirties or forties with active or convalescent COVID-19. The sample taken for sequencing was peripheral blood. The chain employs TRBV27 and TRBJ1-1; possibly TRBD1 for D (5 bases). The CDR3 loop is CASSLSGGRINTEAFF. The CDR3 region has the DNA TGTGCCAGCAGTTTAAGCGGGGGACGGATTAACACTGAAGCTTTCTTT.